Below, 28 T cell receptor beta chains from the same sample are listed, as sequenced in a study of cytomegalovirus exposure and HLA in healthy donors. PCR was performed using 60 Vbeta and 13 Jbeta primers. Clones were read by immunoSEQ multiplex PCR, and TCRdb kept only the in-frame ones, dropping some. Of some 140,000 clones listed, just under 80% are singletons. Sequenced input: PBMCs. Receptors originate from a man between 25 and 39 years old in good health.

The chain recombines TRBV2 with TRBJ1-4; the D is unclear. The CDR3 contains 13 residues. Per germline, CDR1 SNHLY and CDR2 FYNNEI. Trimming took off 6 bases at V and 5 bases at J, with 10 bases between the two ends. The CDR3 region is CASSYGPNEKLFF. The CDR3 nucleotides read TGTGCCAGCAGCTATGGGCCCAATGAAAAACTGTTTTTT. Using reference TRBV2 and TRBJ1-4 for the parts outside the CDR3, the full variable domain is EPEVTQTPSHQVTQMGQEVILRCVPISNHLYFYWYRQILGQKVEFLVSFYNNEISEKSEIFDDQFSVERPDGSNFTLKIRSTKLEDSAMYFCASSYGPNEKLFFGSGTQLSVL.

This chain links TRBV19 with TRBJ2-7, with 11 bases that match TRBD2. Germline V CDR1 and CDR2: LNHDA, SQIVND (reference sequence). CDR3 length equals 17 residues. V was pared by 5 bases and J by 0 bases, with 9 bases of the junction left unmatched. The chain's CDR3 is CASSSVTSGESSYEQYF. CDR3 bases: TGTGCCAGTAGTTCCGTGACTAGCGGGGAAAGCTCCTACGAGCAGTACTTC.

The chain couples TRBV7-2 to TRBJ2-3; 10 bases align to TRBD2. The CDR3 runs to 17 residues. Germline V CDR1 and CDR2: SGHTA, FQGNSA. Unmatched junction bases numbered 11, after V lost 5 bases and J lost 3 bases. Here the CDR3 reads CASSPNSGRARTDTQYF. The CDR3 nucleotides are TGTGCCAGCAGCCCGAACAGCGGGAGGGCCCGGACAGATACGCAGTATTTT.

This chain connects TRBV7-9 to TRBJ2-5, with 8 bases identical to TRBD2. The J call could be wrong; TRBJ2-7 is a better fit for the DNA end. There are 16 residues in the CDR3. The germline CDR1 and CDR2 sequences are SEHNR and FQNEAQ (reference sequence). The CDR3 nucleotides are TGTGCCAGCAGCCCACCCAGCACGGGGACTAGGTACGAGCAGTACTTC. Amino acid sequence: CASSPPSTGTRYEQYF.

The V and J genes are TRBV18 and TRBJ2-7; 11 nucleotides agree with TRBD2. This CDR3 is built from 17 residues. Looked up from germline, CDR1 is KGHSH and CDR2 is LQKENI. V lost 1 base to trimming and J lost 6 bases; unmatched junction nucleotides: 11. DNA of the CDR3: TGTGCCAGCTCACCACTAGGGCTAGCGGGAGGTCCCGGCGAGCAGTACTTC. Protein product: CASSPLGLAGGPGEQYF.

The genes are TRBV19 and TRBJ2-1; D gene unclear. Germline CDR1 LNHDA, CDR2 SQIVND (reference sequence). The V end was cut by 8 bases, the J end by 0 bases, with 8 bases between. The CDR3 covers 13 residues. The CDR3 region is CASSTSSYNEQFF. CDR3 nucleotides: TGTGCCAGTTCCACGAGCTCCTACAATGAGCAGTTCTTC. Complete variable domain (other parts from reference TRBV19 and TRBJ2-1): DGGITQSPKYLFRKEGQNVTLSCEQNLNHDAMYWYRQDPGQGLRLIYYSQIVNDFQKGDIAEGYSVSREKKESFPLTVTSAQKNPTAFYLCASSTSSYNEQFFGPGTRLTVL.

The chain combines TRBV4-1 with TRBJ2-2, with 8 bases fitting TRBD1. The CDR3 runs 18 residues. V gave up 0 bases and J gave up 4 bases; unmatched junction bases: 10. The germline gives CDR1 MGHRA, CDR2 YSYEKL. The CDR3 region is CASSQDLVQGARTGELFF. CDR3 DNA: TGCGCCAGCAGCCAAGATCTGGTCCAGGGGGCTCGCACCGGGGAGCTGTTTTTT.

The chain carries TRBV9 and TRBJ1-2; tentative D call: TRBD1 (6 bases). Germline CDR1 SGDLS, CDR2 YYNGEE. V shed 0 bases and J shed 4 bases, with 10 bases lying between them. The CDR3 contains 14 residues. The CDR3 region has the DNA TGTGCCAGCAGCGTAGCCGGGGACACCTATGGCTACACCTTC. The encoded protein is CASSVAGDTYGYTF.

In DNA form, the CDR3 reads TGTGCCAGCAGTTCGGGACAGGACACCGGGGAGCTGTTTTTT. Amino acids: CASSSGQDTGELFF. The chain combines TRBV27 with TRBJ2-2; 8 bases map to TRBD1. Germline CDR1 is MNHEY and CDR2 is SMNVEV (reference sequence). The V gene end was trimmed by 4 bases and the J gene end by 3 bases; junction bases not matched to a gene: 1. The CDR3 is 14 amino acids.

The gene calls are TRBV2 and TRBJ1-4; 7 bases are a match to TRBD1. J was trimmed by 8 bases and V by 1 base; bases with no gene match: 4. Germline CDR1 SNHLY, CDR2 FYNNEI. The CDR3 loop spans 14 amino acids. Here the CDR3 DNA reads TGTGCCAGCAGTGAAGGACAGGGTGGAGAAAAACTGTTTTTT. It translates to CASSEGQGGEKLFF.

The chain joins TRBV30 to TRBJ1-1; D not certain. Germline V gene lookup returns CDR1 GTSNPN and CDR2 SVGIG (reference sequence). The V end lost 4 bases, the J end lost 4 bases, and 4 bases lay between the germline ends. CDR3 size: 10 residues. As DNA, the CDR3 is TGTGCCTGGACCCGCACTGAAGCTTTCTTT. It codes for CAWTRTEAFF.

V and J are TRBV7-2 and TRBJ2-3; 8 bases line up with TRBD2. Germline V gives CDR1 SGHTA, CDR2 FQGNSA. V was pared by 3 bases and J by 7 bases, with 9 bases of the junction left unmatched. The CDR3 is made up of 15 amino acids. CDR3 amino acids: CASSFGGALLNTQYF. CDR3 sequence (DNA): TGTGCCAGCAGCTTCGGGGGGGCCCTACTGAATACGCAGTATTTT.

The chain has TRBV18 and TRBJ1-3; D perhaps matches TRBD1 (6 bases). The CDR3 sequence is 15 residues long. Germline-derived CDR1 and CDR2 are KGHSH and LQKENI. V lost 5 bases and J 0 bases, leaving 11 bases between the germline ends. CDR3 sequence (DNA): TGTGCCAGCTCAAACCGGGACAACTCTGGAAACACCATATATTTT. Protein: CASSNRDNSGNTIYF.

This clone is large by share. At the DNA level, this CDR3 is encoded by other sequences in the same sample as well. CDR3: CASSYTEASGSNEQFF. The CDR3, as DNA: TGTGCCAGCAGTTACACAGAGGCTAGCGGGAGCAATGAGCAGTTCTTC. The chain employs TRBV6-5 and TRBJ2-1; 10 nucleotides match TRBD2. J was trimmed by 6 bases and V by 2 bases; bases with no gene match: 7. The CDR3 is 16 amino acids. CDR1 and CDR2 from the germline V gene are MNHEY and SVGAGI.

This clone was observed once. The CDR3 bases are TGTGCCAGCAGTTTGTCAGTCTCCTACGAGCAGTACTTC. Protein product: CASSLSVSYEQYF. V gene TRBV27 combines with J gene TRBJ2-7; D remains unclear. Trimming took 3 bases from V and 0 from J, leaving 6 bases between them. Looked up from germline, CDR1 is MNHEY and CDR2 is SMNVEV (reference sequence). The CDR3 contains 13 residues.

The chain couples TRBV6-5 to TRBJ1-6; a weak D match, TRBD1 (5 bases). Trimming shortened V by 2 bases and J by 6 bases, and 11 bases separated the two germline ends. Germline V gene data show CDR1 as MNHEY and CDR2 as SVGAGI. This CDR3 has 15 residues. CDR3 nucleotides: TGTGCCAGCAGTTACGGGGCGGTCAGTAATTCACCCCTCCACTTT. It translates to CASSYGAVSNSPLHF.

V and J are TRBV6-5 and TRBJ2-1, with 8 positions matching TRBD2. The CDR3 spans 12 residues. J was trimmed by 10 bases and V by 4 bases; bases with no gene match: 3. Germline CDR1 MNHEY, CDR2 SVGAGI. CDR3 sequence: CASSLVAGEQFF. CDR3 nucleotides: TGTGCCAGCAGTTTGGTAGCGGGGGAGCAGTTCTTC.

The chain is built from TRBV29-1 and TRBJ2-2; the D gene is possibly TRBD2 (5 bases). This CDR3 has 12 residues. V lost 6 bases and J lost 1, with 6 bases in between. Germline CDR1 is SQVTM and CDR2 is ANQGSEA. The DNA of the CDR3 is TGCAGCGTGAGGGTGAACACCGGGGAGCTGTTTTTT. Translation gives CSVRVNTGELFF.

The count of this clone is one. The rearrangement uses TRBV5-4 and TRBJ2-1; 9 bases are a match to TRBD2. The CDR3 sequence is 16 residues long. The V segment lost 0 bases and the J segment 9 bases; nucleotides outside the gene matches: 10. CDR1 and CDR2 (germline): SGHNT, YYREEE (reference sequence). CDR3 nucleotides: TGTGCCAGCAGCTTGGGTGGGGGGGCTAGCGGGATTGAGCAGTTCTTC. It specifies CASSLGGGASGIEQFF.

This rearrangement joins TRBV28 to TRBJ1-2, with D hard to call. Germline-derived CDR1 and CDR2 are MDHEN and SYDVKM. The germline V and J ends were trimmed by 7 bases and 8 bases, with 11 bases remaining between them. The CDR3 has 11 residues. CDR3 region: CASTRGWGYTF. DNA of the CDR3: TGTGCCAGCACCAGAGGGTGGGGCTACACCTTC.

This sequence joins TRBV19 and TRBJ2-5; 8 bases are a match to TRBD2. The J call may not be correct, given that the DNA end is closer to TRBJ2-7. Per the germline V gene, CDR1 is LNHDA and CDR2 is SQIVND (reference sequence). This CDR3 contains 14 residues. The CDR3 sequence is CASSKAGGSYEQYF. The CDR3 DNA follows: TGTGCCAGTAGTAAGGCGGGAGGCTCCTACGAGCAGTACTTC.

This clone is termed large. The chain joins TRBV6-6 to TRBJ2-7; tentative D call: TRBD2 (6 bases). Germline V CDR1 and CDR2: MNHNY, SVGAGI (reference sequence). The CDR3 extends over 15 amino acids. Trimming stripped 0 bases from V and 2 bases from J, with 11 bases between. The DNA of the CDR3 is TGTGCCAGCAGTTACTCAGGGGACTCCGCCTACGAGCAGTACTTC. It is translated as CASSYSGDSAYEQYF.

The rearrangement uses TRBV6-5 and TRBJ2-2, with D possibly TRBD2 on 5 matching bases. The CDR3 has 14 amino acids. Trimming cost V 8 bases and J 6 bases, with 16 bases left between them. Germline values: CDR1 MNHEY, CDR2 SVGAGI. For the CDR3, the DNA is TGTGCCAGCTCCCGCCCCTCCGGGGCCGGGGAGCTGTTTTTT. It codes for CASSRPSGAGELFF.

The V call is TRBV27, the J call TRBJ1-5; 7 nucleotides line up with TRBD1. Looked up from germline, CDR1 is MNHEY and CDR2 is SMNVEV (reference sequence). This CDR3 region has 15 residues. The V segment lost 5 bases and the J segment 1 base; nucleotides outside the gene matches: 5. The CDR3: CASSQQGTSNQPQHF. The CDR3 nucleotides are TGTGCCAGCAGTCAACAGGGGACGAGCAATCAGCCCCAGCATTTT.

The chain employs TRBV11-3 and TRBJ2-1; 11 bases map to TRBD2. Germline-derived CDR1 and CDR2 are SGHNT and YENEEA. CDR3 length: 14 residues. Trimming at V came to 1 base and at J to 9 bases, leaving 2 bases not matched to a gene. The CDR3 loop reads CASSLVAGGGEQFF. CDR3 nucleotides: TGTGCCAGCAGCTTAGTAGCGGGAGGGGGTGAGCAGTTCTTC.

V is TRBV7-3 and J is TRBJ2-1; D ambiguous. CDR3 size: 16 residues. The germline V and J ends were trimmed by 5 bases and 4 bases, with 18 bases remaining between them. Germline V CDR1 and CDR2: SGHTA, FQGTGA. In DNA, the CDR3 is TGTGCCAGCAGCGCCCTGCTGGGCGAAGGATACAATGAGCAGTTCTTC. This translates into CASSALLGEGYNEQFF.

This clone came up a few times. The CDR3 spells CASSPSPSAVDTQYF. Written as DNA, the CDR3 is TGTGCCAGCTCACCATCCCCTAGTGCGGTAGATACGCAGTATTTT. V is TRBV18 and J is TRBJ2-3; D ambiguous. Germline lookup yields CDR1 KGHSH and CDR2 LQKENI. CDR3 length: 15 amino acids. Trimming cost V 2 bases and J 5 bases, with 14 bases left between them.

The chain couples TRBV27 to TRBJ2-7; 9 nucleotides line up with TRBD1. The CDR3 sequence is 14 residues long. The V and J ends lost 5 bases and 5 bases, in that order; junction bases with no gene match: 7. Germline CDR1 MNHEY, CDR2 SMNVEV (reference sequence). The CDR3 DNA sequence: TGTGCCAGCAGTCCCGGGACAGGGACCCACGAGCAGTACTTC. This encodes CASSPGTGTHEQYF.